This passage covers 24 T cell receptor beta chains from one sample sequenced in a study of CD8 T cells in ankylosing spondylitis. Findings of the study overall: Ankylosing spondylitis blood seemed to carry a telltale TCR beta motif made of roughly 8 highly homologous variants.

TCRdb processed the 5' RACE reads anew with MiXCR; each CDR3 protein has one entry. The sample records approximately 550,000 distinct CDR3 sequences, roughly 13% being singletons. Their recognized antigens are unknown. The sample was blood, either unsorted or a sorted T cell fraction (not recorded which). The receptor source for this set is a male donor with ankylosing spondylitis.

This clonotype was observed a handful of times. CDR3 protein: CATSDFFGGSRAGELFF. The CDR3 nucleotides read TGTGCCACCAGTGACTTCTTCGGCGGGAGCCGAGCCGGGGAGCTGTTTTTT. The chain employs TRBV24-1 and TRBJ2-2; 7 nucleotides line up with TRBD2. Germline CDR1 and CDR2: KGHDR and SFDVKD. V trimming: 4 bases; J trimming: 6 bases; junction bases outside the gene matches: 13. The CDR3 runs 17 residues.

Many counts were recorded for this clonotype. The J gene is TRBJ2-1, the V gene TRBV3-1, with 8 bases fitting TRBD1. This CDR3 comprises 16 residues. Trimming removed 3 bases from V and 4 bases from J; junction bases left unmatched: 8. Germline-derived CDR1 and CDR2 are LGHDT and YNNKEL (reference sequence). The CDR3 loop is CASSQAGTGQYNEQFF. The CDR3, as DNA: TGTGCCAGCAGCCAGGCCGGGACAGGACAATACAATGAGCAGTTCTTC.

This clonotype was seen more than once but under ten times. The chain has TRBV4-2 and TRBJ2-1; 13 nucleotides match TRBD2. Germline loops: CDR1 LGHNA, CDR2 YNFKEQ. Trimming took 0 bases from V and 1 from J; bases not matched to a gene: 12. This CDR3 region has 21 residues. CDR3 sequence reads: CASSQDSRTSGSRRSYNEQFF. The CDR3 DNA is TGTGCCAGCAGCCAAGACTCTCGGACTAGCGGGAGTCGTCGGTCCTACAATGAGCAGTTCTTC.

This clonotype was seen more than once but under ten times. V gene TRBV6-1 combines with J gene TRBJ2-7, with D possibly TRBD1 on 6 matching bases. V shed 5 bases and J shed 2 bases, with 13 bases lying between them. Germline CDR1 MNHNS, CDR2 SASEGT. There are 14 residues in the CDR3. This chain's CDR3 is CASSPRDKTYEQYV. In DNA form, the CDR3 reads TGTGCCAGCAGTCCTCGGGACAAAACCTACGAGCAGTACGTC.

Many counts were recorded for this clonotype. The chain combines TRBV5-6 with TRBJ2-5; maybe TRBD1 (6 bases). The CDR3 runs to 14 residues. V was clipped by 0 bases and J by 2 bases, with 8 bases between them. Looked up from germline, CDR1 is SGHDT and CDR2 is YYEEEE. Written as DNA, the CDR3 is TGTGCCAGCAGCTTGGTTGGACAGCAAGAGACCCAGTACTTC. It codes for CASSLVGQQETQYF.

This clonotype was recorded a few times. A read error may produce the germline difference seen at one junction end. The chain combines TRBV6-5 with TRBJ2-2; the match to TRBD2 covers 10 bases. CDR3 length: 15 amino acids. Germline V gives CDR1 MNHEY, CDR2 SVGAGI. CDR3 protein: CASRLTSGNAGELFF. The CDR3 nucleotides read TGTGCCAGCAGGCTTACTAGCGGGAACGCCGGGGAGCTGTTTTTT.

In its sample, this clonotype was seen a few times. CDR3 region: CSATLTGGGNIQYF. DNA of the CDR3: TGCAGTGCAACCCTTACAGGGGGCGGAAACATTCAGTACTTC. The chain has TRBV20-1 and TRBJ2-4; 9 bases map to TRBD1. After removal of 6 bases from V and 6 bases from J, the junction contained 9 bases not matched to a gene. This CDR3 region has 14 residues. In germline, CDR1 is DFQATT, CDR2 SNEGSKA (reference sequence).

This clonotype occurred a few times. The V and J genes are TRBV20-1 and TRBJ2-1, with D maybe TRBD2 (5 bases). Trimming pared 3 bases from V and 7 bases from J, leaving 16 bases between. The CDR3 length is 14 residues. CDR1 DFQATT and CDR2 SNEGSKA come from the germline V gene (reference sequence). The CDR3 coding sequence is TGCAGTGCTAGGCTACTAGGAACTCGTAATGAGCAGTTCTTC. Encoded protein: CSARLLGTRNEQFF.

This clonotype came up many times. The CDR3 loop is CASGQETQYF. In DNA, the CDR3 is TGTGCCAGCGGGCAAGAGACCCAGTACTTC. The V gene is TRBV12-3 or TRBV12-4, the J gene TRBJ2-5, with D hard to call. This CDR3 has 10 amino acids. The V end was cut by 8 bases, the J end by 2 bases, with 3 bases between.

There are many counts of this clonotype. This sequence joins TRBV10-3 and TRBJ2-2; D unresolved. This CDR3 region has 14 residues. In germline, CDR1 is ENHRY, CDR2 SYGVKD. The V end was cut by 2 bases, the J end by 2 bases, with 6 bases between. The CDR3 reads CAISENPNTGELFF. The CDR3 DNA is TGTGCCATCAGTGAGAACCCCAACACCGGGGAGCTGTTTTTT.

The chain combines TRBV5-1 with TRBJ1-2; 8 bases are shared with TRBD1. The germline V gene has CDR1 SGHRS and CDR2 YFSETQ. This CDR3 is built from 13 residues. Trimming at V came to 2 bases and at J to 8 bases, leaving 5 bases not matched to a gene. The CDR3 spells CASSFQGAEGYTF. The DNA of the CDR3 is TGCGCCAGCAGCTTTCAGGGGGCTGAAGGCTACACCTTC. The complete variable domain, with remaining parts taken from reference TRBV5-1 and TRBJ1-2, reads KAGVTQTPRYLIKTRGQQVTLSCSPISGHRSVSWYQQTPGQGLQFLFEYFSETQRNKGNFPGRFSGRQFSNSRSEMNVSTLELGDSALYLCASSFQGAEGYTFGSGTRLTVV.

This clonotype came up a few times. V is TRBV6-2 or TRBV6-3 and J is TRBJ2-7; D may be TRBD1 or TRBD2 (5 bases each). V was clipped by 1 base and J by 8 bases, with 15 bases between them. There are 14 residues in the CDR3. Germline-derived CDR1 and CDR2 are MNHEY and SVGEGT. The CDR3 bases are TGTGCCAGCAGTTACTTATCGAACGGGGCACAGCAGTACGTC. As protein: CASSYLSNGAQQYV.

The chain has TRBV11-2 and TRBJ1-2; 8 positions match TRBD1. Per germline, CDR1 SGHAT and CDR2 FQNNGV. The CDR3 totals 14 residues. Losses at the gene ends were 5 bases for V and 7 bases for J; bases not matched to a gene: 9. CDR3 bases: TGTGCCAGCAGCCCCTCCCCCACAGGGGGTGGCTACACCTTC. Its protein is CASSPSPTGGGYTF.

This clonotype was counted a few times. The rearrangement links TRBV28 to TRBJ1-2, with D possibly being TRBD1 (6 bases). Germline CDR1 and CDR2: MDHEN and SYDVKM. The ends were cut back, 6 bases at V and 2 bases at J, with 13 bases in the middle. The length of the CDR3 is 14 residues. In nucleotides, the CDR3 is TGTGCCAGCAGAATAGGGACAAGGAACTATGGCTACACCTTC. Translation gives CASRIGTRNYGYTF.

This clonotype showed up just a few times. CDR3 DNA sequence: TGTGCCAGCTCCCTTAGGGGGTTATCCTACGAGCAGTACGTC. Protein: CASSLRGLSYEQYV. The chain has TRBV18 and TRBJ2-7; D is possibly TRBD1 (6 bases). Deletions cut 6 bases from V and 1 base from J, with 13 bases between. The CDR3 runs 14 residues. Germline V gene sequence: CDR1 KGHSH, CDR2 LQKENI.

This clonotype was seen a handful of times. The rearrangement joins TRBV4-2 to TRBJ2-1, with 8 positions matching TRBD1. Germline trimming cut 0 bases from V and 6 bases from J; bases unmatched to any gene: 4. The CDR3 sequence is 15 residues long. The germline V gene encodes CDR1 LGHNA and CDR2 YNFKEQ. CDR3: CASSQDQGASNEQFF. As DNA, the CDR3 is TGTGCCAGCAGCCAAGACCAGGGGGCCTCCAATGAGCAGTTCTTC.

This clonotype was seen more than once but under ten times. V usage is TRBV5-1 and J usage is TRBJ2-5, with a tentative D call TRBD2 (6 bases). In germline, CDR1 is SGHRS, CDR2 YFSETQ. The CDR3 loop spans 14 amino acids. V shed 4 bases and J shed 4 bases, with 14 bases lying between them. CDR3 in amino acids: CASSLGTALETQYF. Written as DNA, the CDR3 is TGCGCCAGCAGCCTCGGGACTGCGTTAGAGACCCAGTACTTC.

This clonotype came up a few times. This sequence joins TRBV9 and TRBJ2-3; weak D call: TRBD1 (5 bases). This CDR3 region has 13 residues. Germline V gene lookup returns CDR1 SGDLS and CDR2 YYNGEE. V lost 0 bases and J 6 bases, leaving 8 bases between the germline ends. CDR3 in amino acids: CASSVGQLDTQYF. The CDR3 DNA sequence: TGTGCCAGCAGCGTAGGACAGCTGGATACGCAGTATTTT.

J is TRBJ2-3 and V is TRBV7-6; 7 bases map to TRBD2. In germline, CDR1 is SGHVS, CDR2 FNYEAQ. The CDR3 consists of 15 residues. The J segment lost 6 bases and the V segment lost 8 bases, leaving 14 bases of the junction unmatched. The CDR3 reads CASSRRGREPDTQYF. In DNA, the CDR3 is TGTGCCAGCTCTCGCCGGGGGAGGGAGCCGGATACGCAGTATTTT.

This chain links TRBV6-1 with TRBJ2-7; maybe TRBD2 (5 bases). This CDR3 is 15 amino acids long. The germline CDR1 and CDR2 sequences are MNHNS and SASEGT. Trimming stripped 2 bases from V and 3 bases from J, with 14 bases between. CDR3 region: CASSELGGGFYEQYF. The DNA of the CDR3 is TGTGCCAGCAGTGAATTGGGTGGAGGCTTCTACGAGCAGTACTTC.

In its sample, this clonotype was seen a few times. This chain links TRBV5-5 with TRBJ1-1, with no clear D. Germline CDR1 SGHKS, CDR2 YYEKEE (reference sequence). The CDR3 sequence is 15 residues long. V lost 0 bases and J lost 4, with 13 bases in between. This chain's CDR3 is CASSLAAGRLTEAFF. The CDR3 nucleotides read TGTGCCAGCAGCTTGGCCGCCGGCAGGCTCACTGAAGCTTTCTTT.

This clonotype was counted only a few times. V and J are TRBV4-1 and TRBJ2-1; D not certain. CDR3 length: 15 residues. Germline V CDR1 and CDR2: MGHRA, YSYEKL. Trimming left V 4 bases short and J 0 bases short, with 10 bases between. The CDR3 reads CASSPRTPSYNEQFF. The DNA for the CDR3 is TGCGCCAGCAGCCCCCGGACGCCCTCCTACAATGAGCAGTTCTTC.

The chain uses TRBV3-1 and TRBJ1-2, with 7 bases that match TRBD1. Germline assignment: CDR1 LGHDT and CDR2 YNNKEL (reference sequence). V was clipped by 5 bases and J by 4 bases; unmatched bases: 7. This CDR3 has 14 amino acids. The CDR3 DNA sequence: TGTGCCAGCAGCTCTCGACAGGGAGGCTATGGCTACACCTTC. This translates into CASSSRQGGYGYTF.

The rearrangement joins TRBV12-3 or TRBV12-4 to TRBJ1-2, with D maybe TRBD1 (6 bases). This CDR3 region has 17 residues. V lost 3 bases to trimming and J lost 1 base, with 18 bases between them. CDR3 in amino acids: CASSLVGGQSFNYGYTF. In DNA, the CDR3 is TGTGCCAGCAGTTTGGTCGGGGGGCAAAGCTTTAACTATGGCTACACCTTC.